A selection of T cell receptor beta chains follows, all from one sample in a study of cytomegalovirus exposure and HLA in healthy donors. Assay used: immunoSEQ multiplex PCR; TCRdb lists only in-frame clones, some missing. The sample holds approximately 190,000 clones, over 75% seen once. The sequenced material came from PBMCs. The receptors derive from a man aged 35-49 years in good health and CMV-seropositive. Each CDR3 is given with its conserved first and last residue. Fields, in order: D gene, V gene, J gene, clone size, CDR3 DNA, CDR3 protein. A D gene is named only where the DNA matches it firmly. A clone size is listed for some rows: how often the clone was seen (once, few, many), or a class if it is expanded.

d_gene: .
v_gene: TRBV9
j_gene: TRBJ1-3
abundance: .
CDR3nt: TGTGCCAGCAGCGTGGTGGGGCTAGAGACTGGAAACACCATATATTTT
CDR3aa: CASSVVGLETGNTIYF

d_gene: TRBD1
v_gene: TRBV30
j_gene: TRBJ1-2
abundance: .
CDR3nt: TGTGCCTGGAAAACGACAGGGTCTAACTATGGCTACACCTTC
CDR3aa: CAWKTTGSNYGYTF

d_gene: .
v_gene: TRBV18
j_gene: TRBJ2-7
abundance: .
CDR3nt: TGTGCCAGCTCACCGGTCGGCTACGAGCAGTACTTC
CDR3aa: CASSPVGYEQYF

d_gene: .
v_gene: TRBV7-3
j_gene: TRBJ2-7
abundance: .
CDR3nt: TGTGCCAGCAGCTTAGGGGCCCCTTTGCTGGGAACGGGCCACGAGCAGTACTTC
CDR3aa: CASSLGAPLLGTGHEQYF

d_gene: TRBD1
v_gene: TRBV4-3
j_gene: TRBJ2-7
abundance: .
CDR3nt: TGCGCCAGCAGCCGCTCATGGACAGGGGCAAACGAGCAGTACTTC
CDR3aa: CASSRSWTGANEQYF

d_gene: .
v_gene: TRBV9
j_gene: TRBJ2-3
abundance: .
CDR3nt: TGTGCCAGCAGCGAGGTCGAGGGGGTCACAGATACGCAGTATTTT
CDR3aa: CASSEVEGVTDTQYF

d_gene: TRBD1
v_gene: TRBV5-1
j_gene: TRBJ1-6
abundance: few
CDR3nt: TGCGCCAGCAGCTTGGGACAGGGGGATTCACCCCTCCACTTT
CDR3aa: CASSLGQGDSPLHF

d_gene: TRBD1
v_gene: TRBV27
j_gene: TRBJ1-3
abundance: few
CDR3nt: TGTGCCAGCAGTTCGACAGGGAGATCAGCTGGAAACACCATATATTTT
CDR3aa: CASSSTGRSAGNTIYF

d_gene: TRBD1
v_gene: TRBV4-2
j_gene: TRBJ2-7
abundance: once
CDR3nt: TGTGCCAGCAGCCAGGAATCCGGGACAGGGGAGACCTACGAGCAGTACTTC
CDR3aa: CASSQESGTGETYEQYF

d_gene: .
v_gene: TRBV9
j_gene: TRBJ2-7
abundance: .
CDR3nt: TGTGCCAGCAGCGTAGATACAGGATCCTACGAGCAGTACTTC
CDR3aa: CASSVDTGSYEQYF

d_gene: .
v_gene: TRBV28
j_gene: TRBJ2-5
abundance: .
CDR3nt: TGTGCCAGCAGGGCGGGGACAGCTCCTCAAGAGACCCAGTACTTC
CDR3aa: CASRAGTAPQETQYF

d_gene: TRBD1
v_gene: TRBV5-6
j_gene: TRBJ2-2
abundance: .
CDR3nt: TGTGCCAGCAGCTTCCGCAAAACAGGGGCCGGGGAGCTGTTTTTT
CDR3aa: CASSFRKTGAGELFF

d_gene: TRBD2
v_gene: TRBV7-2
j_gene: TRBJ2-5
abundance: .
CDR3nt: TGTGCCAGCAGCAAAGCCCTAGCGGGGGGTAGTGGAGAGACCCAGTACTTC
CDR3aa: CASSKALAGGSGETQYF

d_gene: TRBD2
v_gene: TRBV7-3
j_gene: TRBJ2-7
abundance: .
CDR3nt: TGTGCCAGCAGCGAACTAGCGGGAACCTACGAGCAGTACTTC
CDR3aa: CASSELAGTYEQYF

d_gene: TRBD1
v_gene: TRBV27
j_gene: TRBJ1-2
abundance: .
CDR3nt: TGTGCCAGCAGTTTATTGACAGGGGGCTATGGCTACACCTTC
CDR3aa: CASSLLTGGYGYTF

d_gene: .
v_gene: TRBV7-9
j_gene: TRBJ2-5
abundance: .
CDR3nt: TGTGCCAGCAGCTGGTCGGGGAAAGAGACCCAGTACTTC
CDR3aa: CASSWSGKETQYF

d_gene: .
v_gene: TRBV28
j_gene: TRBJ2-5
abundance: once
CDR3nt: TGTGCCAGCAGCCCCAAATTTGGGGGCTTGGAGACCCAGTACTTC
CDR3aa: CASSPKFGGLETQYF

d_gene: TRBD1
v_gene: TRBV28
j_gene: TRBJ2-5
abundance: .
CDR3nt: TGTGCCAGCAGTTTACCGGGACAGGGGATGATTTTGCAAGAGACCCAGTACTTC
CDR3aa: CASSLPGQGMILQETQYF

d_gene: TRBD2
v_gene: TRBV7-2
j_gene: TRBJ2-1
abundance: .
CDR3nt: TGTGCCAGCAGCGTGGGACTAACCTACAATGAGCAGTTCTTC
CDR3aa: CASSVGLTYNEQFF

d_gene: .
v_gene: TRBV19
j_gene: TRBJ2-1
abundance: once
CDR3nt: TGTGCCAGTAGTCGCCTAGATGAGCAGTTCTTC
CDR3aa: CASSRLDEQFF

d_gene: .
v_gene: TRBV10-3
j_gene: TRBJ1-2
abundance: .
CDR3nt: TGTGCCATCAGTGAGGGAGTCGACAGTTATGGCTACACCTTC
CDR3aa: CAISEGVDSYGYTF

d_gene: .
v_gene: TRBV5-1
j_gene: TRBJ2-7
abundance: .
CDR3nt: TGCGCCAGCAGCTTGGAGGTGGGCTCCTACGAGCAGTACTTC
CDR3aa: CASSLEVGSYEQYF

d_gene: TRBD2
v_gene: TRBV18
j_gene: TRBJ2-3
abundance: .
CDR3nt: TGTGCCAGCTCACCACTAGCGGGGGGCCCCAAGGGCACAGATACGCAGTATTTT
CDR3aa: CASSPLAGGPKGTDTQYF

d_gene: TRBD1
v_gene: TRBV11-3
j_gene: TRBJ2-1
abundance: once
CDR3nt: TGTGCCAGCAGCCGACAGGGGGGGCATGAGCAGTTCTTC
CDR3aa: CASSRQGGHEQFF

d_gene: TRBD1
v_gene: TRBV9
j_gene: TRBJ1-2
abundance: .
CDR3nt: TGTGCCAGCAGCGCCCCCTCGACAGGGGCCTATGGCTACACCTTC
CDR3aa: CASSAPSTGAYGYTF

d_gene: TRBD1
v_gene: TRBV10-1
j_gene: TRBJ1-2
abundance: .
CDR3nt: TGCGCCAGCAGCCAGGACAGGGACCTTAACTATGGCTACACCTTC
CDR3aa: CASSQDRDLNYGYTF

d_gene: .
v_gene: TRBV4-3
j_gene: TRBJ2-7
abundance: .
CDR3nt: TGCGCCAGCAGCCCCCCGCGCGGGGGCGGCGAGCAGTACTTC
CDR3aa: CASSPPRGGGEQYF

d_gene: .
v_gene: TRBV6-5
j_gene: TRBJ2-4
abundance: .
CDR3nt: TGTGCCAGCAGGGCGACAGGCATTCAGTACTTC
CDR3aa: CASRATGIQYF

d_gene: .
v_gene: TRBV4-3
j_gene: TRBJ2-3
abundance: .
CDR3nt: TGCGCCAGCAGCCAACCAGGCACAGATACGCAGTATTTT
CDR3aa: CASSQPGTDTQYF

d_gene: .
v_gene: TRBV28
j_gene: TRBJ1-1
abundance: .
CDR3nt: TGTGCCAGCGCCGGAGGCGCTATGAACACTGAAGCTTTCTTT
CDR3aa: CASAGGAMNTEAFF

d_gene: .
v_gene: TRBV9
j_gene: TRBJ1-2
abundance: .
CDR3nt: TGTGCCAGCAGCGTATCCCCTCAGGGGGGCTACACCTTC
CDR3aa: CASSVSPQGGYTF

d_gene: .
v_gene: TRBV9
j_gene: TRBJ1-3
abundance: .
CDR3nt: TGTGCCAGCAGCGTAGCGGGGGGCGGAAACACCATATATTTT
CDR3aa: CASSVAGGGNTIYF